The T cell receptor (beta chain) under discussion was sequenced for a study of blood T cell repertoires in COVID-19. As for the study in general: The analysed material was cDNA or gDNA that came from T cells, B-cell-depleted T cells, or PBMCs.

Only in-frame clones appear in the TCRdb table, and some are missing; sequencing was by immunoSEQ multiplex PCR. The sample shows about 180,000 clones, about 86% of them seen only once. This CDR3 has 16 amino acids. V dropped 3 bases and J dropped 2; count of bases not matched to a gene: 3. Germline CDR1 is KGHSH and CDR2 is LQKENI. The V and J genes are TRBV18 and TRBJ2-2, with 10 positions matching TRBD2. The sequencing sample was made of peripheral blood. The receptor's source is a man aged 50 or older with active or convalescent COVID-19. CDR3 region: CASSPGLAENTGELFF. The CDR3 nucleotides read TGTGCCAGCTCACCCGGACTAGCGGAAAACACCGGGGAGCTGTTTTTT.